This T cell receptor beta chain came from a study of T-cell memory formation after mild COVID-19. MiXCR was run by TCRdb on the 5' RACE reads, yielding one entry per CDR3 protein. This table holds 200,000 to 250,000 distinct CDR3 sequences, 7.5% to 10% found once. Germline CDR1 SGDLS, CDR2 YYNGEE. The CDR3 spans 15 residues. The junction had 0 bases not matched to a gene; V was cut back by 2 bases and J by 5 bases. General study points: Contracting clones, day 15 to 85, had balanced CD4/CD8, and later expanders favored CD4+. Contracting clones localized mainly to CM and EM when CD4+ and mainly to EMRA when CD8+.

A word on this clonotype: Antigen specificity is unknown.

The source material was PBMCs or a T cell subset sorted from them (not recorded which). This rearrangement joins TRBV9 to TRBJ2-1; 14 bases line up with TRBD2. The clonotype originates from a man younger than 35 who had mild COVID-19 (a few samples of this study predate the infection). Cell type and time point are not known. The DNA for the CDR3 is TGTGCCAGCAGCGTGGGACTAGCGGGGGACAATGAGCAGTTCTTC. Its translation: CASSVGLAGDNEQFF.